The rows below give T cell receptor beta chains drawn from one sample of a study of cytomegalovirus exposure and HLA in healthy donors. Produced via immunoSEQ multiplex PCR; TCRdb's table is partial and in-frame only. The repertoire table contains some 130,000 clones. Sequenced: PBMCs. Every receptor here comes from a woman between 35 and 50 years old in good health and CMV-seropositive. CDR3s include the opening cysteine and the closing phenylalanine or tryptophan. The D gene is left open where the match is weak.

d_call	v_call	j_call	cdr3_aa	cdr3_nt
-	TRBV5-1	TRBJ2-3	CASSLSTDTQYF	TGCGCCAGCAGCCTTAGCACAGATACGCAGTATTTT
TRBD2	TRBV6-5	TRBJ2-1	CASSTGGEQFF	TGTGCCAGCAGTACCGGGGGGGAGCAGTTCTTC
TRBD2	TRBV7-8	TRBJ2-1	CASSPSGMDDEQFF	TGTGCCAGCAGCCCTAGCGGGATGGACGATGAGCAGTTCTTC
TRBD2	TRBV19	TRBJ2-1	CASSISTSGSPGDNEQFF	TGTGCCAGTAGTATATCGACTAGCGGGAGCCCCGGGGACAATGAGCAGTTCTTC
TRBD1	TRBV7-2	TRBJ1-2	CASSPGQGTNYGYTF	TGTGCCAGCAGCCCGGGACAGGGGACTAACTATGGCTACACCTTC
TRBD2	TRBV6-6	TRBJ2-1	CASSYDSGKQFF	TGTGCCAGCAGTTACGATAGCGGGAAGCAGTTCTTC
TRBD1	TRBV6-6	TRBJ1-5	CASTHLTGDQPQHF	TGTGCCAGCACCCACCTAACAGGGGATCAGCCCCAGCATTTT
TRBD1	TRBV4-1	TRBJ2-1	CASSLDRDVYNEQFF	TGCGCCAGCAGTCTCGACAGGGATGTTTACAATGAGCAGTTCTTC
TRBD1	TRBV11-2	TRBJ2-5	CASSQGQGRTQYF	TGTGCCAGCAGCCAAGGACAGGGTAGGACCCAGTACTTC
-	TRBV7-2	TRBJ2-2	CASSSLGGRGTGELFF	TGTGCCAGCAGCTCGCTCGGAGGGCGGGGCACCGGGGAGCTGTTTTTT
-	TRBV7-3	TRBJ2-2	CASSLRETGELFF	TGTGCCAGCAGCTTAAGAGAAACCGGGGAGCTGTTTTTT
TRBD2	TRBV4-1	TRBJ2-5	CASRQAGAGGPETQYF	TGCGCCAGCAGGCAGGCTGGTGCGGGAGGGCCTGAGACCCAGTACTTC
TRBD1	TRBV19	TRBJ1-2	CASSIRTGVSGYTF	TGTGCCAGTAGTATTAGGACAGGGGTTTCTGGCTACACCTTC
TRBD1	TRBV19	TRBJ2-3	CATRQGGVDTQYF	TGTGCCACCCGACAGGGGGGGGTAGATACGCAGTATTTT
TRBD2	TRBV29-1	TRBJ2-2	CSVAGLAGGRTGELFF	TGCAGCGTTGCCGGACTAGCGGGAGGGCGAACCGGGGAGCTGTTTTTT
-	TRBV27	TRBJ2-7	CASSFGRDGYEQYF	TGTGCCAGCAGTTTTGGGCGGGATGGGTACGAGCAGTACTTC
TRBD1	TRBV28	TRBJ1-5	CASSQTGAGWPQHF	TGTGCCAGCAGCCAGACAGGGGCGGGTTGGCCCCAGCATTTT
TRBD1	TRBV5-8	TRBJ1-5	CASSLGDRARQPQHF	TGTGCCAGCAGCTTAGGGGACAGGGCACGGCAGCCCCAGCATTTT
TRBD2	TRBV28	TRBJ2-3	CASRLAGGRDTQYF	TGTGCCAGCAGGTTAGCGGGAGGTCGAGATACGCAGTATTTT
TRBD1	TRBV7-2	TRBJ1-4	CASSVGQGPTNEKLFF	TGTGCCAGCAGCGTAGGACAGGGCCCAACTAATGAAAAACTGTTTTTT
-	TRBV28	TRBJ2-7	CASLPGHWAYEQYF	TGTGCCAGCCTTCCGGGACACTGGGCCTACGAGCAGTACTTC
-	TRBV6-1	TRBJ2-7	CASSEHRVAVGTYEQYF	TGTGCCAGCAGTGAACATAGAGTAGCGGTAGGAACCTACGAGCAGTACTTC
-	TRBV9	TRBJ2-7	CASSASGTHSYEQYF	TGTGCCAGCAGCGCCTCCGGGACACACTCCTACGAGCAGTACTTC
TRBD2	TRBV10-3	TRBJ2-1	CAISILAGYEQFF	TGTGCCATCAGTATACTAGCGGGTTATGAGCAGTTCTTC
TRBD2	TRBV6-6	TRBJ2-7	CASSYEGGLAGQEQYF	TGTGCCAGCAGTTACGAGGGGGGGCTAGCGGGACAAGAGCAGTACTTC
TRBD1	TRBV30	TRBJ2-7	CAWSGDRDPYEQYF	TGTGCCTGGAGTGGGGACAGGGACCCCTACGAGCAGTACTTC
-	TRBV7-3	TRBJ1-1	CASSSDRSSSEAFF	TGTGCCAGCAGCTCTGACCGGAGCAGCTCTGAAGCTTTCTTT
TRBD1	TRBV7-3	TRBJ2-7	CASALALRDRGTYEQYF	TGTGCCAGCGCATTAGCCCTGAGGGACAGGGGCACCTACGAGCAGTACTTC
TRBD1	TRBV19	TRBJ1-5	CASSIGTGRQPQHF	TGTGCCAGTAGTATAGGGACAGGGAGACAGCCCCAGCATTTT
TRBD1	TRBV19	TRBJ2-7	CASSAGQGFYEQYF	TGTGCCAGTAGCGCGGGACAGGGATTCTACGAGCAGTACTTC
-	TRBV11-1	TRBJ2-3	CASSYSLARDTQYF	TGTGCCAGCAGCTATTCCTTGGCGAGGGATACGCAGTATTTT
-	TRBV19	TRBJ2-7	CASSSPGITYEQYF	TGTGCCAGTAGTAGTCCGGGGATAACCTACGAGCAGTACTTC
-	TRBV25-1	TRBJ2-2	CASSDEGLGTGELFF	TGTGCCAGCAGTGATGAGGGTTTGGGCACCGGGGAGCTGTTTTTT
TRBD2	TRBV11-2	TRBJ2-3	CASSLGVGGPSRDTQYF	TGTGCCAGCAGCTTAGGGGTGGGAGGGCCCTCGCGGGATACGCAGTATTTT
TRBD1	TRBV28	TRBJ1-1	CASTPQGVYTEAFF	TGTGCCAGCACCCCTCAGGGGGTATACACTGAAGCTTTCTTT
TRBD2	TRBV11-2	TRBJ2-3	CASSLASGWGTDTQYF	TGTGCCAGCAGCCTAGCTAGCGGTTGGGGCACAGATACGCAGTATTTT
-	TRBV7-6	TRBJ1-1	CASSATGRHTEALF	TGTGCCAGCAGCGCCACAGGGAGACACACTGAAGCTCTCTTT
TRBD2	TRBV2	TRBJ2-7	CASSEAVAGGYEQYF	TGTGCCAGCAGTGAAGCCGTAGCGGGAGGGTACGAGCAGTACTTC
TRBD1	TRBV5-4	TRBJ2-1	CASSGGQGRANEQFF	TGTGCCAGCAGCGGGGGACAGGGTAGGGCCAATGAGCAGTTCTTC
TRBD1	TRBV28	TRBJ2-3	CASSSLDRGGTDTQYF	TGTGCCAGCAGTTCCCTCGACAGGGGGGGCACAGATACGCAGTATTTT
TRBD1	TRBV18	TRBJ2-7	CASSPDPGTGQRYEQYF	TGTGCCAGCTCACCCGACCCGGGGACAGGGCAAAGGTACGAGCAGTACTTC
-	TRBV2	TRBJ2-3	CASTGTGSLGEGF	TGTGCCAGCACCGGTACCGGGAGCCTGGGAGAAGGGTTT
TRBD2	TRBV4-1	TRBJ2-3	CASSHLGGSGGTDTQYF	TGCGCCAGCAGCCACCTGGGGGGGAGTGGGGGCACAGATACGCAGTATTTT
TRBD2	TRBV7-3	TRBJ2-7	CASSSSGSPYEQYF	TGTGCCAGCAGCTCTAGCGGGAGTCCCTACGAGCAGTACTTC
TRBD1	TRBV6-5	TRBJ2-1	CASRTGGGDEQFF	TGTGCCAGCAGAACAGGGGGCGGGGATGAGCAGTTCTTC
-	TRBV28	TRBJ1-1	CASSIQGNTEAFF	TGTGCCAGCAGTATACAGGGGAACACTGAAGCTTTCTTT
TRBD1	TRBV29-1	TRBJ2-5	CSVEAGGWQETQYF	TGCAGCGTTGAGGCAGGGGGTTGGCAAGAGACCCAGTACTTC